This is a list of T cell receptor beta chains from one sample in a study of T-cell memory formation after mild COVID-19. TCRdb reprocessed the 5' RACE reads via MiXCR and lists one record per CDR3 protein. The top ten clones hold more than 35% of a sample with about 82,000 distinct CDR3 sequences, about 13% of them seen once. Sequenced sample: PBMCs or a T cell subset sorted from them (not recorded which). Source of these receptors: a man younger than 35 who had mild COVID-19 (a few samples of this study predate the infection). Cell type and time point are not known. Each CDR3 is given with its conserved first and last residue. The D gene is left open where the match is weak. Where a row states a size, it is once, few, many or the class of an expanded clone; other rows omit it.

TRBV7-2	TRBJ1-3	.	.	CASSPRKGNSGNTIYF	TGTGCCAGCAGCCCGAGGAAGGGGAACTCTGGAAACACCATATATTTT
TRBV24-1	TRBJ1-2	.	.	CATRSPGNTNGYTF	TGTGCCACCCGATCACCGGGGAACACGAATGGCTACACCTTC
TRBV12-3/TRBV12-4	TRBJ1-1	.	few	CASSLVGLEDTEAFF	TGTGCCAGCAGTTTGGTGGGGCTGGAGGACACTGAAGCTTTCTTT
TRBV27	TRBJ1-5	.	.	CASSLWAPGSWGNQPQHF	TGTGCCAGCAGTCTCTGGGCCCCCGGGTCCTGGGGCAATCAGCCCCAGCATTTT
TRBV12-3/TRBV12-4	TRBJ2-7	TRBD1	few	CASSKGTGVYEQYF	TGTGCCAGCTCTAAAGGGACAGGGGTTTACGAGCAGTACTTC
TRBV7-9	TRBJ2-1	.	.	CASSPRAGKGEQF	TGTGCCAGCAGCCCAAGGGCAGGGAAGGGTGAGCAGTTC
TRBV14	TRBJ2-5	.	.	CASSKGLGQETQYF	TGTGCCAGCAGCAAGGGGTTAGGCCAAGAGACCCAGTACTTC
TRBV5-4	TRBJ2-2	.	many	CASSLNTGELFF	TGTGCCAGCAGCTTAAACACCGGGGAGCTGTTTTTT
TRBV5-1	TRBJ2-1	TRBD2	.	CASSSSGGGPPLDQFF	TGCGCCAGCAGCTCCTCGGGCGGGGGACCGCCCCTTGATCAGTTCTTC
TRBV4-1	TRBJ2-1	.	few	CASAAQGNNEQFF	TGCGCCTCCGCGGCCCAGGGAAACAATGAGCAGTTCTTC
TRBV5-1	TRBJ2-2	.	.	CASGYRRNTGELFF	TGCGCCAGCGGCTACAGGAGGAACACCGGGGAGCTGTTTTTT
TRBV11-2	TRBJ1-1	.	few	CASSFEGLGTEAFF	TGTGCCAGCAGCTTCGAGGGGTTGGGCACTGAAGCTTTCTTT
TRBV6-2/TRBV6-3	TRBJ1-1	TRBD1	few	CASSPDRPKDTEAFF	TGTGCCAGCAGCCCGGACAGGCCTAAGGACACTGAAGCTTTCTTT
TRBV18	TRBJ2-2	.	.	CASSPKRSTEMTGELFF	TGTGCCAGCTCCCCCAAGAGGAGTACCGAAATGACCGGGGAGCTGTTTTTT
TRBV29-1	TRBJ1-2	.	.	CSVPQGAYGYTF	TGCAGCGTGCCACAGGGAGCCTATGGCTACACCTTC
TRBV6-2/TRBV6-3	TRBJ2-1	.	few	CASSYPAIGPVNEQFF	TGTGCCAGCAGTTACCCAGCTATCGGCCCTGTCAATGAGCAGTTCTTC
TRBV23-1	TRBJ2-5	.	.	CASQRRKTGQEETQYF	TGCGCCAGCCAACGCCGAAAGACAGGACAAGAAGAGACCCAGTACTTC
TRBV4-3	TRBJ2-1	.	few	CASSQRPLSAGSYNEQFF	TGCGCCAGCAGCCAGAGACCCCTATCTGCGGGGTCCTACAATGAGCAGTTCTTC
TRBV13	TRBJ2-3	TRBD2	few	CASSSTGLAGFTDTQYF	TGTGCCAGCAGCTCTACTGGACTAGCGGGATTCACAGATACGCAGTATTTT
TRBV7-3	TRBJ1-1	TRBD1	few	CASSLTSTGVVEAFF	TGTGCCAGCAGCTTAACGTCGACAGGGGTGGTTGAAGCTTTCTTT
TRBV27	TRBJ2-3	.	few	CASRTGSDTQYF	TGTGCCAGCAGAACCGGGTCGGATACGCAGTATTTT
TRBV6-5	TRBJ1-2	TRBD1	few	CASSYSPGTGVGYTF	TGTGCCAGCAGTTACTCGCCCGGGACAGGGGTCGGCTACACCTTC
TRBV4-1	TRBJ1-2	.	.	CASSQDQRTTYTF	TGCGCCAGCAGCCAAGACCAACGGACCACCTACACCTTC
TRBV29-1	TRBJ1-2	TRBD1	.	CSVEDWETGVDGYTF	TGCAGCGTTGAAGATTGGGAGACAGGGGTGGATGGCTACACCTTC
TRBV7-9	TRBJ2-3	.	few	CASSLLRGPGADTQYF	TGTGCCAGCAGCTTACTGAGAGGCCCTGGGGCAGATACGCAGTATTTT
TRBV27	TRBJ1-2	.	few	CASSPLWGFDYGYTF	TGTGCCAGCAGTCCCCTGTGGGGGTTTGACTATGGCTACACCTTC
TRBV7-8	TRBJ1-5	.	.	CASSVAQGGQPQHF	TGTGCCAGCAGCGTCGCCCAGGGAGGTCAGCCCCAGCATTTT
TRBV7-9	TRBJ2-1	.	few	CASSALASQPNEQFF	TGTGCCAGCAGCGCGCTAGCGAGTCAACCGAATGAGCAGTTCTTC
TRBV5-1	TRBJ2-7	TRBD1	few	CASSSLRTGQYEQYF	TGCGCCAGCAGCTCCCTTAGGACAGGGCAGTACGAGCAGTACTTC
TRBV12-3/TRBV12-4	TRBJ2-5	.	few	CASSFGASPAETQYF	TGTGCCAGCAGTTTCGGGGCTTCGCCTGCAGAGACCCAGTACTTC
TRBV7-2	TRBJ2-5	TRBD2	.	CASSLGVAGVETQYF	TGTGCCAGCAGCTTAGGGGTGGCGGGGGTGGAGACCCAGTACTTC
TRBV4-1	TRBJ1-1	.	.	CASSQEGPGRARNTEAFF	TGCGCCAGCAGCCAAGAGGGCCCAGGACGAGCAAGGAACACTGAAGCTTTCTTT
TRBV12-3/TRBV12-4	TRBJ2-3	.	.	CASSRTGRGTDTQYF	TGTGCCAGCAGTAGAACAGGGAGGGGCACAGATACGCAGTATTTT
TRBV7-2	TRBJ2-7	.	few	CATTPTPYEQYF	TGTGCCACCACCCCGACTCCCTACGAGCAGTACTTC
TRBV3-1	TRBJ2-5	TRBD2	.	CASSQDSGYLETQYF	TGTGCCAGCAGCCAAGATAGCGGGTACCTAGAGACCCAGTACTTC
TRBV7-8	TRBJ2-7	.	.	CASSPWGDPGEYEQYF	TGTGCCAGCAGCCCTTGGGGGGACCCCGGGGAATACGAGCAGTACTTC
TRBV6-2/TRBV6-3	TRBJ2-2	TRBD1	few	CASQEAQGAFDGELFF	TGTGCCAGTCAAGAGGCACAGGGGGCGTTTGACGGGGAGCTGTTTTTT
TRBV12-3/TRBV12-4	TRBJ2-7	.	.	CASSPAREQYF	TGTGCCAGCAGTCCCGCGCGAGAGCAGTACTTC
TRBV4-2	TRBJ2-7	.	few	CASSPEDGGPYEQYF	TGTGCCAGCAGCCCCGAGGACGGGGGGCCCTACGAGCAGTACTTC
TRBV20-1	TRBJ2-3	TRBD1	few	CSAVTGDSTDTQYF	TGCAGTGCCGTGACAGGGGACAGCACAGATACGCAGTATTTT
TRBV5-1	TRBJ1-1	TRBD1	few	CASSSLTGGTEAFF	TGCGCCAGCAGCTCCCTGACAGGGGGCACTGAAGCTTTCTTT